This T cell receptor beta chain was found in a study of CD8+CD57+ T cells in acquired aplastic anemia. Turning to the study itself: Quantities of DNA derived from sorted CD4+ and CD8+ cells averaged around 3 ug. Study-wide results and caveats: The same twenty-nine CD8+ CDR3 sequences occurred in patients and in controls.

For this clonotype: Its antigen remains unidentified.

For CDR3 and TCR beta VDJ profiling, genomic DNA was the template used. TCRdb passed the reads through MiXCR, listing each CDR3 protein once. The sample has approximately 200,000 distinct CDR3 sequences, over 60% seen once. The TCR was taken from a human donor with severe aplastic anemia or a healthy control (not recorded which). The source material was sorted CD4+, CD8+, or CD8+CD57+ T cells (not recorded which) from PBMCs.

CDR3 in DNA: TGTGCCACCAGTGATTCGCAGGGTTACGAGCAGTACTTC. This translates into CATSDSQGYEQYF. The rearrangement uses TRBV24-1 and TRBJ2-7; D might be TRBD1 (5 bases). Trimming stripped 2 bases from V and 4 bases from J, with 8 bases between. CDR1 and CDR2 (germline): KGHDR, SFDVKD. This CDR3 has 13 residues.